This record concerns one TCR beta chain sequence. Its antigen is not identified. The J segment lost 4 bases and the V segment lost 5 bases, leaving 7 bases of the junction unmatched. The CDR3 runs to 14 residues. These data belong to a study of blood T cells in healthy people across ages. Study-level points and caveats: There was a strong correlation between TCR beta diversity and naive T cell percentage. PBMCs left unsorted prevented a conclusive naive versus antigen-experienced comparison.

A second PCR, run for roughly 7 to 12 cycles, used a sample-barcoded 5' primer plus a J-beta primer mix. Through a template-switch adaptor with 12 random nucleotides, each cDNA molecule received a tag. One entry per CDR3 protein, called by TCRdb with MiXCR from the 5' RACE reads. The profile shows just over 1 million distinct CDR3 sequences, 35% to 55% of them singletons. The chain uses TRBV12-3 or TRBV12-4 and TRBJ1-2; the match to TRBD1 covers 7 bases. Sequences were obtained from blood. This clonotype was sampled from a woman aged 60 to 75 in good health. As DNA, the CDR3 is TGTGCCAGCAGTCCCGACAGGGTTGTCTATGGCTACACCTTC. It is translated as CASSPDRVVYGYTF.